This entry lists 21 T cell receptor beta chains sequenced from one sample in a study of blood T cell repertoires in COVID-19. The table came from immunoSEQ multiplex PCR; TCRdb's copy has only in-frame clones and leaves some out. Of 170,000 or so clones listed, around 80% are singletons. Input material: peripheral blood. The receptor source for this set is a woman in her sixties with acute or convalescent COVID-19.

The J gene is TRBJ1-1, the V gene TRBV19, with TRBD1 matching 10 bases. Germline V gene data show CDR1 as LNHDA and CDR2 as SQIVND (reference sequence). The CDR3 covers 17 residues. Trimming at V came to 1 base and at J to 1 base, leaving 6 bases not matched to a gene. The CDR3 DNA sequence: TGTGCCAGTAGTATAGTGGGGACAGGGGACCCGAACACTGAAGCTTTCTTT. It encodes CASSIVGTGDPNTEAFF.

The rearrangement uses TRBV3-1 (or the pseudogene TRBV3-2) and TRBJ2-1; 8 bases are a match to TRBD1. Germline V gives CDR1 LGHDT, CDR2 YNNKEL (reference sequence). The CDR3 spans 13 residues. Losses at the gene ends were 4 bases for V and 6 bases for J; bases not matched to a gene: 2. CDR3 DNA sequence: TGTGCCAGCAGCCGACAGGGGCCCAATGAGCAGTTCTTC. Amino acids: CASSRQGPNEQFF.

The rearrangement uses TRBV6-2 or TRBV6-3 and TRBJ2-7; the match to TRBD2 covers 8 bases. The CDR3 is made up of 17 amino acids. Germline CDR1 and CDR2: MNHEY and SVGEGT. V was clipped by 2 bases and J by 6 bases; unmatched bases: 15. CDR3 region: CASSYAERGRTPFEQYF. The CDR3 coding sequence is TGTGCCAGCAGTTACGCGGAGCGGGGGCGTACCCCCTTCGAGCAGTACTTC.

The table lists this clone with a few counts. The V call is TRBV7-9, the J call TRBJ1-3; 10 bases fit TRBD1. CDR1 and CDR2 from the germline V gene are SEHNR and FQNEAQ (reference sequence). The CDR3 totals 16 residues. The junction had 4 bases not matched to a gene; V was cut back by 1 base and J by 4 bases. CDR3 coding DNA: TGTGCCAGCAGCTTAGGACAGGGGGCTTACGGAAACACCATATATTTT. Its translation is CASSLGQGAYGNTIYF.

Comments on this clone: Other DNA sequences within the sample encode an identical CDR3. The chain links TRBV7-2 to TRBJ2-7; 7 nucleotides agree with TRBD1. Trimming took 1 base from V and 4 from J; bases not matched to a gene: 1. The CDR3 extends over 13 amino acids. Germline V CDR1 and CDR2: SGHTA, FQGNSA. CDR3 DNA sequence: TGTGCCAGCAGCTTAGAACAGGGGTACGAGCAGTACTTC. It codes for CASSLEQGYEQYF. Full variable domain (outside the CDR3, taken from reference TRBV7-2 and TRBJ2-7): GAGVSQSPSNKVTEKGKDVELRCDPISGHTALYWYRQSLGQGLEFLIYFQGNSAPDKSGLPSDRFSAERTGGSVSTLTIQRTQQEDSAVYLCASSLEQGYEQYFGPGTRLTVT.

V usage is TRBV6-5 and J usage is TRBJ1-6, with TRBD1 as a possible D gene (6 bases). This CDR3 is built from 15 residues. Germline V gives CDR1 MNHEY, CDR2 SVGAGI. The V end was cut by 4 bases, the J end by 6 bases, with 13 bases between. The CDR3 DNA follows: TGTGCCAGCAGTTCGCCGGGACACCGTAATTCACCCCTCCACTTT. Translation: CASSSPGHRNSPLHF.

The chain is built from TRBV12-3 or TRBV12-4 and TRBJ1-5; 7 bases are shared with TRBD1. The CDR3 runs to 12 residues. With V trimmed by 6 bases and J by 4 bases, 0 bases remained unmatched. The CDR3 is CASRTGNQPQHF. CDR3 nucleotide sequence: TGTGCCAGCAGGACAGGGAATCAGCCCCAGCATTTT.

J is TRBJ1-1 and V is TRBV23-1; D uncertain. TRBV23-1 is identified as an open reading frame with a role that is uncertain. Trimming shortened V by 8 bases and J by 5 bases, and 21 bases separated the two germline ends. The CDR3 has 15 amino acids. The CDR3 nucleotides are TGCGCCAGCCTTGTCCGGAGGGAAGGAGGGACTGAAGCTTTCTTT. This sequence encodes CASLVRREGGTEAFF.

The chain couples TRBV7-2 to TRBJ2-3; no clear D gene. Germline V CDR1 and CDR2: SGHTA, FQGNSA. The CDR3 runs to 16 residues. V shed 8 bases and J shed 0 bases, with 18 bases lying between them. CDR3 sequence reads: CASAARPTTSTDTQYF. The CDR3 coding sequence is TGTGCCAGCGCGGCTCGGCCTACCACGAGCACAGATACGCAGTATTTT.

In regard to this clone: A junction boundary mismatches the germline segment, possibly from a read error. The genes are TRBV2 and TRBJ1-2, with D hard to call. The CDR3 is 10 amino acids. CDR1 and CDR2 from the germline V gene are SNHLY and FYNNEI. In DNA, the CDR3 is TGTGCCAGCAGTAACAATGGCTACACCTTC. Translation gives CASSNNGYTF.

This chain joins TRBV10-3 and TRBJ1-1; TRBD1 is a possible D gene (6 bases). This CDR3 spans 15 amino acids. CDR1 and CDR2 (germline): ENHRY, SYGVKD. The V and J ends lost 0 bases and 6 bases respectively, with 14 bases between them. CDR3 in DNA: TGTGCCATCAGTGAGTCACAGGGAATCCGGGCTGAAGCTTTCTTT. This codes for CAISESQGIRAEAFF.

This chain joins TRBV28 and TRBJ2-2; 8 nucleotides match TRBD1. J gave up 4 bases and V 3 bases, and 7 bases lay outside the gene matches. CDR3 length equals 16 residues. The germline gives CDR1 MDHEN, CDR2 SYDVKM. The CDR3 DNA reads TGTGCCAGCAGTTTGTCCACAGGGGGAGGCACCGGGGAGCTGTTTTTT. Encoded protein: CASSLSTGGGTGELFF.

The chain couples TRBV7-9 to TRBJ2-7; possible D gene TRBD2, 6 bases. Trimming removed 0 bases at V and 2 bases at J, with 17 bases between. Germline V gene sequence: CDR1 SEHNR, CDR2 FQNEAQ (reference sequence). The CDR3 runs to 17 residues. The CDR3 loop is CASSLAVSRLATYEQYF. The CDR3 region has the DNA TGTGCCAGCAGCTTAGCGGTATCTCGCCTAGCGACCTACGAGCAGTACTTC.

This clone has a single count. The chain has TRBV18 and TRBJ2-7; TRBD2 aligns across 11 bases. CDR1 KGHSH and CDR2 LQKENI come from the germline V gene. The CDR3 runs 17 residues. V gave up 1 base and J gave up 0 bases; unmatched junction bases: 5. This CDR3 reads CASSPRPSGGNSYEQYF. The DNA for the CDR3 is TGTGCCAGCTCACCACGGCCTAGCGGGGGGAACTCCTACGAGCAGTACTTC.

The V gene is TRBV5-1, the J gene TRBJ2-7; 8 bases agree with TRBD2. Per the germline V gene, CDR1 is SGHRS and CDR2 is YFSETQ. The V and J ends lost 0 bases and 3 bases, in that order; junction bases with no gene match: 5. CDR3 length: 15 residues. The CDR3 loop reads CASSLEGLEYYEQYF. The CDR3 nucleotides are TGCGCCAGCAGCTTGGAGGGACTAGAATACTACGAGCAGTACTTC.

Remarks on this clone: Mismatch with germline at one junction end may stem from a read error. The rearrangement links TRBV5-4 to TRBJ1-5; D is possibly TRBD1 (6 bases). CDR1 SGHNT and CDR2 YYREEE come from the germline V gene (reference sequence). The CDR3 is 15 amino acids. CDR3 DNA sequence: TGTGCAAGCAGCCGGGGGGCAGGGGACAATCAGCCCCAGCATTTT. The encoded protein is CASSRGAGDNQPQHF.

This clone was picked up a small number of times. The chain links TRBV10-1 to TRBJ1-2; D is perhaps TRBD1 (6 bases). CDR3 size: 14 residues. V was cut by 7 bases and J by 3 bases, with 15 bases left in between. Germline-derived CDR1 and CDR2 are WNHNN and SYGVQD (reference sequence). The CDR3 is CASIPQGRDYGYTF. The CDR3 DNA is TGCGCCAGCATCCCACAGGGTCGGGACTATGGCTACACCTTC.

CDR3 residues: CASSRDYEQYF. The CDR3 DNA reads as TGTGCCAGCAGTCGGGACTACGAGCAGTACTTC. V usage is TRBV12-3 or TRBV12-4 and J usage is TRBJ2-7, with a weak D call TRBD2 (5 bases). Trimming took 5 bases from V and 3 from J, leaving 5 bases between them. The CDR3 spans 11 residues.

The count of this clone is one. The rearrangement links TRBV4-1 to TRBJ2-1; D is unresolved. Trimming shortened V by 1 base and J by 4 bases, and 23 bases separated the two germline ends. The CDR3 contains 19 residues. Germline CDR1 MGHRA, CDR2 YSYEKL. The CDR3 region has the DNA TGCGCCAGCAGCCAAGGCGGCACCGGATGGGTAGAGGAATACAATGAGCAGTTCTTC. Protein sequence: CASSQGGTGWVEEYNEQFF.

This clone was counted between two and nine times. The chain recombines TRBV6-1 with TRBJ1-6; D unclear. Germline lookup yields CDR1 MNHNS and CDR2 SASEGT. V was pared by 2 bases and J by 8 bases, with 13 bases between. The CDR3 consists of 15 residues. The CDR3 DNA reads as TGTGCCAGCAGTGAATTTGGGCCCCCGGATTCACCCCTCCACTTT. This encodes CASSEFGPPDSPLHF.

The V gene is TRBV19, the J gene TRBJ1-2, with TRBD1 matching 7 bases. The V gene's germline CDR1 is LNHDA and CDR2 SQIVND (reference sequence). V dropped 4 bases and J dropped 5; count of bases not matched to a gene: 7. The CDR3 totals 14 residues. In DNA, the CDR3 is TGTGCCAGTAGTACGTCCGGGACAGCTTATGGCTACACCTTC. It encodes CASSTSGTAYGYTF.